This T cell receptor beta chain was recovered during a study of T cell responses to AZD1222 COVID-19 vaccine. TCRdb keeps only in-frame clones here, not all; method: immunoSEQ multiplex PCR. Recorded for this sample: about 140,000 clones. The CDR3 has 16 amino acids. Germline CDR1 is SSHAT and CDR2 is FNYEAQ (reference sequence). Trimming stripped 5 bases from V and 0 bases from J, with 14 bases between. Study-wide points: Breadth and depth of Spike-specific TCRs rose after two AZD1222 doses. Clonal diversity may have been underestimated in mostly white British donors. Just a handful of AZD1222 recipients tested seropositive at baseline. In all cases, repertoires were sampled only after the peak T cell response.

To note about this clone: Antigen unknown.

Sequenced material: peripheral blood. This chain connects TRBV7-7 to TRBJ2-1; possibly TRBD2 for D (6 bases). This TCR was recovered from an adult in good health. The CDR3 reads CASSPGTRSSYNEQFF. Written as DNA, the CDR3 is TGTGCCAGCAGCCCCGGGACTCGCAGCTCCTACAATGAGCAGTTCTTC.